A single sample is the source of the 10 T cell receptor beta chains below, sequenced in a study of beta chain features in type 1 diabetes. Reverse transcribing all isolated RNA meant expressed TCRB transcripts were sequenced. Sequenced by immunoSEQ multiplex PCR; TCRdb stores in-frame clones only, minus some. Among fewer than 650,000 clones listed, roughly a sixth were seen once. Sequencing was done on a sample of naive CD4+ T cells from blood. The receptors come from a man between 18 and 29 years old in good health.

This clone was seen a handful of times. The chain carries TRBV7-6 and TRBJ2-1; a possible D gene is TRBD1 (5 bases). The germline V gene encodes CDR1 SGHVS and CDR2 FNYEAQ. V dropped 1 base and J dropped 7 bases, with 20 bases sitting between them. This CDR3 region has 17 residues. For the CDR3, the DNA is TGTGCCAGCAGCTTAGGTCGGCGCAGGGCCCTGTATAATGAGCAGTTCTTC. Amino acids: CASSLGRRRALYNEQFF.

This chain links TRBV28 with TRBJ1-2; no definite D call. The length of the CDR3 is 19 residues. CDR1 MDHEN and CDR2 SYDVKM come from the germline V gene. The ends were cut back, 4 bases at V and 0 bases at J, with 24 bases in the middle. The CDR3 here is CASSSPTRHGTRTNYGYTF. DNA of the CDR3: TGTGCCAGCAGTTCCCCAACCAGACACGGTACAAGGACTAACTATGGCTACACCTTC.

The J gene is TRBJ1-6, the V gene TRBV11-3; D is ambiguous. Germline V gene lookup returns CDR1 SGHNT and CDR2 YENEEA. V was clipped by 0 bases and J by 9 bases, with 6 bases between them. The CDR3 has 13 residues. CDR3 nucleotide sequence: TGTGCCAGCAGCTTAGAATGGGGTTCACCCCTCCACTTT. Its protein is CASSLEWGSPLHF. The entire variable domain, with the rest obtained from reference TRBV11-3 and TRBJ1-6, is as follows: EAGVVQSPRYKIIEKKQPVAFWCNPISGHNTLYWYLQNLGQGPELLIRYENEEAVDDSQLPKDRFSAERLKGVDSTLKIQPAELGDSAVYLCASSLEWGSPLHFGNGTRLTVT.

This clone was observed a handful of times. The rearrangement uses TRBV15 and TRBJ1-5; TRBD1 aligns across 10 bases. The CDR3 spans 16 residues. The germline CDR1 and CDR2 sequences are LNHNV and YYDKDF (reference sequence). V lost 5 bases to trimming and J lost 4 bases; unmatched junction nucleotides: 8. The CDR3 spells CATSSYGTGDNQPQHF. The CDR3 DNA follows: TGTGCCACCAGCTCTTATGGGACAGGGGATAATCAGCCCCAGCATTTT.

This clone was picked up a small number of times. The chain uses TRBV28 and TRBJ1-1; 10 nucleotides agree with TRBD1. The V segment lost 7 bases and the J segment 5 bases; nucleotides outside the gene matches: 7. The CDR3 consists of 14 residues. Germline assignment: CDR1 MDHEN and CDR2 SYDVKM. CDR3 sequence reads: CASNPGQGRTEAFF. The CDR3 DNA follows: TGTGCCAGCAACCCGGGACAGGGGCGAACTGAAGCTTTCTTT.

CDR3 protein: CSVGSGGNTEAFF. CDR3 DNA: TGCAGCGTTGGGTCAGGGGGTAACACTGAAGCTTTCTTT. The chain combines TRBV29-1 with TRBJ1-1, with 7 bases aligning to TRBD1. CDR3 length: 13 amino acids. The V and J ends lost 4 bases and 2 bases, in that order; junction bases with no gene match: 4. CDR1 is SQVTM, CDR2 ANQGSEA, per germline.

This clone was seen only a few times. J is TRBJ2-7 and V is TRBV7-9; D call uncertain. V was pared by 4 bases and J by 6 bases, with 16 bases between. The germline CDR1 and CDR2 sequences are SEHNR and FQNEAQ (reference sequence). This CDR3 contains 14 residues. CDR3: CASSYPGGWGEQYF. The CDR3 bases are TGTGCCAGCAGCTATCCCGGCGGTTGGGGCGAGCAGTACTTC.

This chain links TRBV15 with TRBJ2-7; D is possibly TRBD2 (6 bases). The germline V and J ends were trimmed by 1 base and 5 bases, with 15 bases remaining between them. From germline, CDR1 is LNHNV and CDR2 YYDKDF (reference sequence). This CDR3 has 15 amino acids. As DNA, the CDR3 is TGTGCCACCAGCAGAGCCGGGAGAAATAGCCACGAGCAGTACTTC. Translating gives CATSRAGRNSHEQYF.

The chain joins TRBV28 to TRBJ2-7; no firm D call. The V end lost 8 bases, the J end lost 1 base, and 9 bases lay between the germline ends. Germline loops: CDR1 MDHEN, CDR2 SYDVKM. The length of the CDR3 is 12 residues. CDR3 sequence: CASQSWSYEQYF. CDR3 bases: TGTGCCAGCCAGTCGTGGTCCTACGAGCAGTACTTC.

The rearrangement joins TRBV19 to TRBJ1-2; unclear D gene. This CDR3 region has 15 residues. CDR1 LNHDA and CDR2 SQIVND come from the germline V gene (reference sequence). V was cut by 6 bases and J by 0 bases, with 14 bases left in between. This CDR3 is CASRDLDGANYGYTF. CDR3 coding DNA: TGTGCCAGTAGGGATCTGGACGGAGCTAACTATGGCTACACCTTC.